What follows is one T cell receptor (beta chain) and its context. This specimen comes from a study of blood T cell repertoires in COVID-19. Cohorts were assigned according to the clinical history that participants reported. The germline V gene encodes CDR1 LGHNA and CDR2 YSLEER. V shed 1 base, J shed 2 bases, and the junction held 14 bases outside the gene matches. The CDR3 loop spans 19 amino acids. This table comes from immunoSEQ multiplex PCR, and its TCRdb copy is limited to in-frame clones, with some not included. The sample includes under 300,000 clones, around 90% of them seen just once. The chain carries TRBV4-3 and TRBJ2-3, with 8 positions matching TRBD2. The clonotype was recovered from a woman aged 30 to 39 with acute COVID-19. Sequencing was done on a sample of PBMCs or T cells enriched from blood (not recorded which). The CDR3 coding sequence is TGCGCCAGCAGCCAAGGGGTTTCGTTAGGACTAGCTTCCACAGATACGCAGTATTTT. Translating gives CASSQGVSLGLASTDTQYF.